Following are 30 T cell receptor beta chains from one sample sequenced in a study of CD4 and CD8 cells across lung adenocarcinoma regions. TCRdb passed the PCR reads through MiXCR, listing each CDR3 protein once. Of about 20,000 distinct CDR3 sequences listed, around 50% are singletons. The sample was CD8+ T cells from the center of a lung tumor. These receptors came from a female donor with lung adenocarcinoma. The CD4 and CD8 labels of this study may be unreliable.

This clonotype has at least ten counts. The V call is TRBV6-5, the J call TRBJ2-7; perhaps TRBD2 as D (6 bases). CDR3 length: 16 amino acids. The germline gives CDR1 MNHEY, CDR2 SVGAGI. V dropped 5 bases and J dropped 2 bases, with 19 bases sitting between them. The CDR3 bases are TGTGCCAGCAGTCTACGCCCTTCGGGGGTAGCCTACGAGCAGTACTTC. Encoded protein: CASSLRPSGVAYEQYF.

The chain has TRBV14 and TRBJ2-1; D not resolved. Gene TRBJ2-5 matches the end of the DNA better, so the J call may be wrong. This CDR3 comprises 13 residues. Germline V lookup: CDR1 SGHDN, CDR2 FVKESK. The CDR3 DNA reads TGTGCCAGCAGCCAAGAACCTGTGGAGACCCAGTACTTC. Translated, it gives CASSQEPVETQYF.

The chain joins TRBV6-5 to TRBJ1-5; 7 nucleotides agree with TRBD1. The CDR3 has 15 residues. Unmatched junction bases numbered 6, after V lost 2 bases and J lost 5 bases. Looked up from germline, CDR1 is MNHEY and CDR2 is SVGAGI. CDR3 loop: CASSYTTGNDQPQHF. CDR3 coding DNA: TGTGCCAGCAGTTACACGACAGGGAACGATCAGCCCCAGCATTTT.

This clonotype was seen at least ten times. This chain's CDR3 is CASSPRTAQETQYF. The DNA for the CDR3 is TGTGCCAGCAGCCCCCGGACAGCACAAGAGACCCAGTACTTC. The chain links TRBV12-3 or TRBV12-4 to TRBJ2-5; D is possibly TRBD1 (6 bases). The CDR3 spans 14 residues. V was clipped by 6 bases and J by 2 bases, with 13 bases between them.

This clonotype was counted ten times or more. V is TRBV6-1 and J is TRBJ1-6, with unresolved D. V lost 10 bases and J 8 bases, leaving 15 bases between the germline ends. Germline V gives CDR1 MNHNS, CDR2 SASEGT. CDR3 length equals 13 residues. CDR3 sequence reads: CATLTTEYSPLHF. CDR3 in DNA: TGTGCCACACTAACGACGGAGTATTCACCCCTCCACTTT.

V is TRBV10-1 and J is TRBJ2-4, with D hard to call. Germline assignment: CDR1 WNHNN and CDR2 SYGVQD (reference sequence). The CDR3 runs to 14 residues. Trimming took off 7 bases at V and 12 bases at J, with 22 bases between the two ends. The CDR3 coding sequence is TGCGCCAGCAAGGGCAGGCGAGCCAAAGATACTCAGTACTTC. Translation gives CASKGRRAKDTQYF.

Turning to this clonotype: The junction and the germline gene differ at one end; a read error may be behind it. The chain joins TRBV4-1 to TRBJ2-3; D tentatively reads TRBD1 or TRBD2 (5 bases each). The CDR3 spans 15 residues. CDR1 is MGHRA and CDR2 is YSYEKL in the germline V gene. The CDR3 protein is CASSPGPRAKDTQYF. The CDR3 DNA is TGCGCCAGCAGCCCGGGGCCGCGCGCCAAAGACACTCAGTATTTC.

This clonotype was recorded a few times. At one end, the junction sequence differs from germline, possibly due to a read error. V is TRBV7-7 and J is TRBJ2-2; 9 positions match TRBD2. The germline V gene encodes CDR1 SSHAT and CDR2 FNYEAQ (reference sequence). The CDR3 consists of 15 residues. The CDR3 sequence is CASSVGSGSTGELFF. The CDR3 bases are TGTGCTAGCAGCGTAGGTAGCGGGAGTACCGGGGAGCTGTTTTTT.

Turning to this clonotype: The junction departs from the called germline gene at one end, perhaps through a read error. J is TRBJ2-5 and V is TRBV10-3; a weak D match, TRBD2 (8 bases). CDR3 length equals 15 residues. Germline-derived CDR1 and CDR2 are ENHRY and SYGVKD. The CDR3 DNA is TGTGGCGGGGGGCAGGGGGGCGGTGACCAAGAGACGCAGTACTTC. Its translation is CGGGQGGGDQETQYF.

As to this clonotype: One junction end disagrees with the germline gene, perhaps due to a read error. The genes are TRBV10-2 and TRBJ2-7, with 9 nucleotides matching TRBD2. Germline lookup yields CDR1 WSHSY and CDR2 SAAADI. CDR3 length: 13 amino acids. The CDR3 DNA sequence: TGCGCCAGCAGTGAGCGAGCGGGAGGCCCTTGGGCCTTC. This translates into CASSERAGGPWAF.

To note about this clonotype: Sequence at one end of the junction differs from germline and may be a read error. This chain uses TRBV6-1 with TRBJ2-3; the D call may be TRBD1 or TRBD2 (7 bases each). Germline CDR1 and CDR2: MNHNS and SASEGT. The CDR3 has 15 residues. The CDR3 sequence is CASGLRQGGQETQYF. The CDR3 DNA is TGTGCCAGCGGGCTCCGACAGGGAGGGCAAGAGACCCAGTACTTT.

This clonotype was counted once. J is TRBJ2-4 and V is TRBV6-1; D might be TRBD1 (5 bases). This CDR3 region has 16 residues. V was cut by 5 bases and J by 13 bases, with 27 bases left in between. Germline V gives CDR1 MNHNS, CDR2 SASEGT. CDR3 residues: CASSKGLLRAKNTQYF. The CDR3 DNA sequence: TGTGCCAGCAGTAAGGGGCTATTAAGGGCCAAAAACACCCAGTACTTC.

This clonotype was seen ten or more times. The rearrangement joins TRBV27 to TRBJ2-1; 8 bases line up with TRBD2. CDR1 MNHEY and CDR2 SMNVEV come from the germline V gene (reference sequence). The CDR3 loop spans 14 amino acids. V trimming: 5 bases; J trimming: 9 bases; junction bases outside the gene matches: 9. CDR3 DNA sequence: TGTGCCAGCAGTAGCCCGGGACTAGTACTTGAGCAGTTCTTC. This codes for CASSSPGLVLEQFF.

The table lists this clonotype with many counts. The chain employs TRBV7-2 and TRBJ1-1, with 7 bases matching TRBD1. The CDR3 covers 14 residues. Germline lookup yields CDR1 SGHTA and CDR2 FQGNSA. V shed 5 bases and J 3 bases; nucleotides not matched to a gene: 6. CDR3 protein: CASSQRQGYTEAFF. The CDR3 DNA reads as TGTGCCAGCAGCCAAAGACAGGGTTACACTGAAGCTTTCTTT.

The V and J genes are TRBV7-2 and TRBJ2-1; 9 bases match TRBD2. With V trimmed by 5 bases and J by 8 bases, 7 bases remained unmatched. CDR1 and CDR2 from the germline V gene are SGHTA and FQGNSA. This CDR3 is built from 14 residues. CDR3 in amino acids: CASSQSGRRDEQFF. The CDR3 DNA follows: TGTGCCAGCAGCCAGAGCGGGAGGCGGGATGAGCAGTTCTTC.

By share of the sample, this clonotype is medium-sized. The rearrangement links TRBV6-1 to TRBJ2-1; unclear D gene. Germline CDR1 and CDR2: MNHNS and SASEGT. CDR3 length equals 15 residues. Trimming cost V 2 bases and J 0 bases, with 8 bases left between them. CDR3 sequence reads: CASSEQVSSYNEQFF. Here the CDR3 DNA reads TGTGCCAGCAGTGAACAGGTGAGCTCCTACAATGAGCAGTTCTTC.

The V call is TRBV6-1, the J call TRBJ2-2, with a weak D call TRBD2 (7 bases). The end of the DNA aligns better with TRBJ2-3, so the J call may be wrong. Germline V gene lookup returns CDR1 MNHNS and CDR2 SASEGT. This CDR3 is built from 15 residues. CDR3: CASKKKAGDTGAQYF. The DNA for the CDR3 is TGTGCCAGCAAAAAGAAGGCGGGGGACACCGGGGCGCAGTATTTT.

This clonotype is deemed medium-sized (0.01 to 0.1%). V usage is TRBV25-1 and J usage is TRBJ1-1; D remains unclear. Germline assignment: CDR1 MGHDK and CDR2 SYGVNS. V was trimmed by 6 bases and J by 2 bases, leaving 19 bases between them. This CDR3 contains 16 residues. CDR3 amino acids: CASRPNGVLGNTEAFF. In DNA form, the CDR3 reads TGTGCCAGCAGGCCGAATGGTGTTTTGGGCAACACTGAAGCTTTCTTT.

This clonotype was counted a single time. The chain employs TRBV6-1 and TRBJ2-5, with a possible D match to TRBD2 (5 bases). Trimming took 9 bases from V and 10 from J, leaving 27 bases between them. The length of the CDR3 is 15 residues. The germline V gene encodes CDR1 MNHNS and CDR2 SASEGT. The CDR3 coding sequence is TGTGCCAGGGGTGGTAGGAGCGGAACCAAAGACATCCAGTACTTC. Translated: CARGGRSGTKDIQYF.

This clonotype was picked up many times. This CDR3 is CASSVTGYDEQFF. CDR3 bases: TGTGCCAGCAGCGTGACAGGGTACGATGAGCAGTTCTTC. The chain has TRBV9 and TRBJ2-1, with TRBD1 matching over 7 bases. The CDR3 contains 13 residues. Germline values: CDR1 SGDLS, CDR2 YYNGEE. V lost 2 bases to trimming and J lost 8 bases; unmatched junction nucleotides: 4.

This clonotype has a handful of counts. V and J are TRBV5-3 and TRBJ1-2; no definite D call. TRBV5-3 is an ORF, with its function uncertain. The CDR3 is made up of 12 amino acids. V shed 5 bases and J shed 4 bases, with 9 bases lying between them. The CDR3 protein is CARSWLCYGYTF. The DNA of the CDR3 is TGTGCCAGAAGTTGGCTGTGCTATGGCTACACCTTC.

With regard to this clonotype: A read error may produce the germline difference seen at one junction end. The chain uses TRBV12-3 or TRBV12-4 and TRBJ2-1; perhaps TRBD2 as D (5 bases). The CDR3 has 14 amino acids. CDR3 region: CAGSGERDKETQYF. The CDR3 DNA is TGTGCGGGGAGTGGGGAGCGTGACAAAGAGACGCAGTATTTC.

The chain has TRBV14 and TRBJ2-5; tentatively, D is TRBD1 (5 bases). Trimming pared 0 bases from V and 13 bases from J, leaving 24 bases between. The CDR3 runs to 16 residues. The germline V gene has CDR1 SGHDN and CDR2 FVKESK. The CDR3 here is CASSQDRQGDRGKRYF. In DNA, the CDR3 is TGTGCCAGCAGCCAAGACCGACAAGGGGATAGGGGAAAACGGTACTTC. The full variable domain, its missing parts supplied by reference TRBV14 and TRBJ2-5, is EAGVTQFPSHSVIEKGQTVTLRCDPISGHDNLYWYRRVMGKEIKFLLHFVKESKQDESGMPNNRFLAERTGGTYSTLKVQPAELEDSGVYFCASSQDRQGDRGKRYFGPGTRLLVL.

For this clonotype: Relative to the germline gene, one junction end is altered; a read error may explain this. V is TRBV27 and J is TRBJ2-3; maybe TRBD2 (6 bases). The CDR3 consists of 15 residues. Germline loops: CDR1 MNHEY, CDR2 SMNVEV (reference sequence). CDR3 nucleotides: TGTGCCAGCAGTCCGGGGAGGTGCGCCACAGACACGCAGTATTTT. Amino acid sequence: CASSPGRCATDTQYF.

The chain couples TRBV6-1 to TRBJ2-1; the D gene could be TRBD1 or TRBD2 (5 bases each). The DNA end favors TRBJ2-5, so the J call may be wrong. This CDR3 spans 13 amino acids. CDR1 and CDR2 from the germline V gene are MNHNS and SASEGT. This CDR3 reads CASSPWDEETQYF. CDR3 coding DNA: TGTGCCAGCAGTCCATGGGACGAAGAGACCCAGTACTTC.

The rearrangement links TRBV4-1 to TRBJ2-4; D unclear. The better agreement between TRBJ2-5 and the DNA end casts doubt on the J call. This CDR3 has 17 amino acids. CDR1 and CDR2 from the germline V gene are MGHRA and YSYEKL. The DNA of the CDR3 is TGCGCCAGCAGCCAAGGTCTTCGGGCCCTATGGGAAGAGACCCAGTACTTC. Translation: CASSQGLRALWEETQYF.

The V and J genes are TRBV6-1 and TRBJ2-1; D gene unclear. CDR1 MNHNS and CDR2 SASEGT come from the germline V gene. The CDR3 has 14 amino acids. Deletions cut 4 bases from V and 2 bases from J, with 9 bases between. The CDR3 sequence: CASSARVTYNEQFF. The CDR3 DNA is TGTGCCAGCAGTGCTAGGGTAACCTACAATGAGCAGTTCTTC.

Turning to this clonotype: The junction departs from germline at one end; a sequencing error may be responsible. This chain joins TRBV6-1 and TRBJ2-4; 10 nucleotides align to TRBD2. The germline V gene has CDR1 MNHNS and CDR2 SASEGT. The CDR3 sequence is 16 residues long. The CDR3 bases are TGTGCCAGCAGCGAAGCGGGGGGGTGGGCCAAAAATATTCAGTACTTT. It codes for CASSEAGGWAKNIQYF.

This clonotype was observed a handful of times. The V call is TRBV3-1, the J call TRBJ2-2; no reliable D call. Deletions cut 3 bases from V and 7 bases from J, with 6 bases between. Per the germline V gene, CDR1 is LGHDT and CDR2 is YNNKEL (reference sequence). The CDR3 runs to 12 residues. CDR3 amino acids: CASSHWNGELFF. The CDR3 DNA reads as TGTGCCAGCAGCCACTGGAACGGGGAGCTGTTTTTT. Complete variable domain (other parts from reference TRBV3-1 and TRBJ2-2): DTAVSQTPKYLVTQMGNDKSIKCEQNLGHDTMYWYKQDSKKFLKIMFSYNNKELIINETVPNRFSPKSPDKAHLNLHINSLELGDSAVYFCASSHWNGELFFGEGSRLTVL.

This clonotype was detected many times. The rearrangement links TRBV11-2 to TRBJ2-3; no clear D. The ends were cut back, 3 bases at V and 6 bases at J, with 7 bases in the middle. The CDR3 sequence is 12 residues long. Germline V gene sequence: CDR1 SGHAT, CDR2 FQNNGV. This CDR3 reads CASSLNADTQYF. For the CDR3, the DNA is TGTGCCAGCAGCTTGAATGCGGATACGCAGTATTTT. The variable domain in full, with the rest retrieved from reference TRBV11-2 and TRBJ2-3, is EAGVAQSPRYKIIEKRQSVAFWCNPISGHATLYWYQQILGQGPKLLIQFQNNGVVDDSQLPKDRFSAERLKGVDSTLKIQPAKLEDSAVYLCASSLNADTQYFGPGTRLTVL.